This T cell receptor beta chain was sequenced for a study of early T cells in non-severe SARS-CoV-2 infection. The CDR3 contains 14 residues. Germline assignment: CDR1 SGHRS and CDR2 YFSETQ. Trimming stripped 5 bases from V and 5 bases from J, with 15 bases between. A single record per CDR3 protein comes from TCRdb applying MiXCR to the 5' RACE reads. The table shows tens of thousands of distinct CDR3 sequences, with about an eighth occurring only once. In its sample, this clonotype was seen a few times. This TCR was recovered from an adult who was a healthcare worker with PCR-confirmed SARS-CoV-2 infection or an uninfected control (not recorded which). Sequenced: whole blood. V and J are TRBV5-1 and TRBJ2-3; maybe TRBD2 (6 bases). For the CDR3, the DNA is TGCGCCAGCAGGGCCGGAGGGCCAGAAGATACGCAGTATTTT. Translated, it gives CASRAGGPEDTQYF.